Sequencing of this T cell receptor beta chain was carried out in a study of blood T cells in healthy people across ages. The use of a sample-barcoded 5' primer and a J-beta primer mix characterized a second PCR of roughly 7 to 11 cycles. A tag from a template-switch adaptor with 12 random nucleotides marked each cDNA molecule. TCRdb re-called the 5' RACE reads with MiXCR, one entry per CDR3 protein. Of fewer than 2 million distinct CDR3 sequences in the sample, about two fifths were seen once. CDR3 length: 13 amino acids. The V gene's germline CDR1 is SGHTA and CDR2 FQGNSA. Note on this clonotype: A far larger clone is one nucleotide away, so this likely arose from a read error.

This clonotype was sampled from a human donor in good health. Sequenced material: blood. The J gene is TRBJ2-1, the V gene TRBV7-2; weak D call: TRBD1 (6 bases). The CDR3 here is CACSSDSYNEQFF. CDR3 DNA sequence: TGTGCCTGCAGCTCGGACAGCTACAATGAGCAGTTCTTC.